Each of the 29 T cell receptor beta chains below was sequenced from the same sample in a study of blood T cell repertoires in COVID-19. The repertoire was sequenced with immunoSEQ multiplex PCR; TCRdb's copy has only in-frame clones and lacks some. The sample yields under 40,000 clones, around 86% seen once. The sequencing sample was made of peripheral blood. The receptors here all came from a man aged 50-59 years with active or convalescent COVID-19.

The chain has TRBV18 and TRBJ1-4; D call uncertain. CDR1 is KGHSH, CDR2 LQKENI, per germline. V lost 5 bases and J lost 5, with 15 bases in between. The CDR3 covers 15 residues. CDR3 DNA sequence: TGTGCCAGCTCATTCTCAGGTGCTCCAAATGAAAAACTGTTTTTT. It is translated as CASSFSGAPNEKLFF.

The chain links TRBV28 to TRBJ1-2; 10 nucleotides line up with TRBD1. This CDR3 is built from 15 residues. CDR1 is MDHEN, CDR2 SYDVKM, per germline. The junction had 8 bases not matched to a gene; V was cut back by 6 bases and J by 4 bases. This chain's CDR3 is CASSSRDRGSYGYTF. In DNA form, the CDR3 reads TGTGCCAGCAGCTCTAGGGACAGGGGTAGCTATGGCTACACCTTC.

J is TRBJ2-5 and V is TRBV19; 7 positions agree with TRBD2. Losses at the gene ends were 5 bases for V and 2 bases for J; bases not matched to a gene: 17. CDR1 is LNHDA and CDR2 is SQIVND in the germline V gene (reference sequence). The CDR3 contains 18 residues. The CDR3 DNA follows: TGTGCCAGTAGTCCTATAGTGGGAGTCCAGCGGGGTCAAGAGACCCAGTACTTC. Its protein is CASSPIVGVQRGQETQYF.

CDR3 sequence: CASSPSTGDGNTIYF. For the CDR3, the DNA is TGTGCCAGCAGCCCCTCGACAGGAGATGGAAACACCATATATTTT. The chain employs TRBV9 and TRBJ1-3; a possible D gene is TRBD1 (6 bases). Looked up from germline, CDR1 is SGDLS and CDR2 is YYNGEE. Trimming shortened V by 4 bases and J by 3 bases, and 14 bases separated the two germline ends. The CDR3 covers 15 residues. The full variable domain, completed using reference TRBV9 and TRBJ1-3, is DSGVTQTPKHLITATGQRVTLRCSPRSGDLSVYWYQQSLDQGLQFLIQYYNGEERAKGNILERFSAQQFPDLHSELNLSSLELGDSALYFCASSPSTGDGNTIYFGEGSWLTVV.

For the CDR3, the DNA is TGTGCCAGCAGTTTCGGGTGGGAAGAGACCCAGTACTTC. This gives the protein CASSFGWEETQYF. This chain uses TRBV28 with TRBJ2-5; D ambiguous. CDR1 and CDR2 (germline): MDHEN, SYDVKM. The V end was cut by 3 bases, the J end by 3 bases, with 8 bases between. This CDR3 contains 13 residues.

The V and J genes are TRBV28 and TRBJ2-1; TRBD2 matches at 9 bases. Germline CDR1 and CDR2: MDHEN and SYDVKM. The V gene end was trimmed by 7 bases and the J gene end by 0 bases; junction bases not matched to a gene: 4. The length of the CDR3 is 15 residues. The CDR3 loop is CASTRSGSSYNEQFF. As DNA, the CDR3 is TGTGCCAGCACCCGTAGCGGGAGCTCCTACAATGAGCAGTTCTTC.

This clone was observed a single time. J is TRBJ1-1 and V is TRBV12-3 or TRBV12-4; D remains unclear. V lost 3 bases and J 3 bases, leaving 5 bases between the germline ends. The CDR3 is made up of 12 amino acids. CDR3 DNA sequence: TGTGCCAGCAGTTTCCCCTACACTGAAGCTTTCTTT. Translation gives CASSFPYTEAFF.

The rearrangement links TRBV10-3 to TRBJ2-5; tentatively, D is TRBD1 (5 bases). Germline V gene sequence: CDR1 ENHRY, CDR2 SYGVKD. The V end was cut by 4 bases, the J end by 2 bases, with 11 bases between. The CDR3 has 14 amino acids. The CDR3 coding sequence is TGTGCCATCAGTGGGCCCACAGGTCAAGAGACCCAGTACTTC. It specifies CAISGPTGQETQYF.

The chain couples TRBV5-8 to TRBJ1-2, with 8 bases that match TRBD1. Germline trimming cut 5 bases from V and 2 bases from J; bases unmatched to any gene: 2. This CDR3 region has 13 residues. The germline V gene encodes CDR1 SGHTS and CDR2 YDEGEE. This CDR3 reads CASRDRVNYGYTF. Here the CDR3 DNA reads TGTGCCAGCAGGGACAGGGTAAACTATGGCTACACCTTC.

The chain joins TRBV15 to TRBJ1-5; 9 bases are a match to TRBD1. CDR3 length equals 15 residues. With 4 bases clipped from V and 5 bases from J, the junction kept 6 bases outside the gene matches. Germline lookup yields CDR1 LNHNV and CDR2 YYDKDF (reference sequence). CDR3 DNA: TGTGCCACCAGCACGGACAGGGGTCGGCATCAGCCCCAGCATTTT. This codes for CATSTDRGRHQPQHF.

The chain carries TRBV5-6 and TRBJ2-3; D is undetermined. The germline V gene has CDR1 SGHDT and CDR2 YYEEEE. The CDR3 is made up of 14 amino acids. The ends were cut back, 0 bases at V and 1 base at J, with 6 bases in the middle. CDR3 in amino acids: CASSLDRGTDTQYF. CDR3 DNA: TGTGCCAGCAGCTTGGACAGAGGCACAGATACGCAGTATTTT.

The chain couples TRBV19 to TRBJ1-5; D unclear. This CDR3 has 15 amino acids. V was trimmed by 5 bases and J by 0 bases, leaving 11 bases between them. CDR1 is LNHDA and CDR2 is SQIVND in the germline V gene (reference sequence). This CDR3 reads CASSAGSHSNQPQHF. The CDR3 DNA follows: TGTGCCAGTAGTGCAGGCTCGCATAGCAATCAGCCCCAGCATTTT.

CDR3 sequence reads: CSVSRDQGDYGYTF. In DNA form, the CDR3 reads TGCAGCGTTTCCCGGGACCAGGGGGACTATGGCTACACCTTC. The chain carries TRBV29-1 and TRBJ1-2; the match to TRBD1 covers 7 bases. V was clipped by 5 bases and J by 3 bases; unmatched bases: 9. Germline CDR1 reads SQVTM; CDR2 reads ANQGSEA. The CDR3 totals 14 residues.

This clone was observed once. The chain carries TRBV2 and TRBJ1-1, with D possibly TRBD1 on 6 matching bases. This CDR3 contains 14 residues. The V and J ends lost 6 bases and 10 bases respectively, with 21 bases between them. Germline lookup yields CDR1 SNHLY and CDR2 FYNNEI. The CDR3 loop is CASRASQGSVLAFF. CDR3 sequence (DNA): TGTGCCAGCAGGGCGTCACAGGGTTCAGTGTTAGCTTTCTTT.

The genes are TRBV19 and TRBJ2-2; 7 positions match TRBD1. V shed 9 bases and J 1 base; nucleotides not matched to a gene: 8. Germline CDR1 LNHDA, CDR2 SQIVND (reference sequence). CDR3 length: 15 amino acids. Written as DNA, the CDR3 is TGTGCCAGCTCCTGGGCAGGGGGGAACACCGGGGAGCTGTTTTTT. Encoded protein: CASSWAGGNTGELFF.

The chain links TRBV5-4 to TRBJ1-5, with TRBD1 as a possible D gene (6 bases). This CDR3 is 16 amino acids long. V lost 1 base to trimming and J lost 2 bases, with 13 bases between them. Germline CDR1 and CDR2: SGHNT and YYREEE (reference sequence). For the CDR3, the DNA is TGTGCCAGCAGCTTGTCCAGGGGAGGGGGCAATCAGCCCCAGCATTTT. Translation gives CASSLSRGGGNQPQHF.

This chain links TRBV18 with TRBJ2-3; tentatively, D is TRBD2 (5 bases). The CDR3 has 15 amino acids. The V end was cut by 3 bases, the J end by 1 base, with 11 bases between. Germline CDR1 reads KGHSH; CDR2 reads LQKENI. The CDR3 loop reads CASSPAGGGTDTQYF. In nucleotides, the CDR3 is TGTGCCAGCTCACCGGCGGGTGGGGGCACAGATACGCAGTATTTT.

The J gene is TRBJ1-6, the V gene TRBV27, with TRBD1 matching over 7 bases. Trimming cost V 5 bases and J 9 bases; bases outside gene matches: 7. This CDR3 has 14 residues. The germline V gene encodes CDR1 MNHEY and CDR2 SMNVEV (reference sequence). DNA of the CDR3: TGTGCCAGCAGTCCACAGGGGAATGTTTCACCCCTCCACTTT. Its protein is CASSPQGNVSPLHF.

V gene TRBV4-1 combines with J gene TRBJ2-1; TRBD2 matches 8 bases. Germline CDR1 is MGHRA and CDR2 is YSYEKL. The CDR3 length is 18 residues. Trimming removed 0 bases from V and 2 bases from J; junction bases left unmatched: 9. CDR3 DNA sequence: TGCGCCAGCAGCCAAGAAGCCGCACCGACTAGCGCCTACAATGAGCAGTTCTTC. Translated: CASSQEAAPTSAYNEQFF.

About this clone: Other DNA sequences of this sample code for an identical CDR3. This CDR3 reads CASSLNRGDYGYTF. The CDR3 nucleotides are TGTGCCAGCAGCTTAAACCGGGGTGACTATGGCTACACCTTC. The chain is built from TRBV7-9 and TRBJ1-2; D is unresolved. The CDR3 loop spans 14 amino acids. Trimming shortened V by 2 bases and J by 3 bases, and 10 bases separated the two germline ends. The germline V gene encodes CDR1 SEHNR and CDR2 FQNEAQ (reference sequence).

The chain links TRBV6-5 to TRBJ2-7; unclear D gene. The germline V gene encodes CDR1 MNHEY and CDR2 SVGAGI. V shed 7 bases and J shed 3 bases, with 16 bases lying between them. The CDR3 contains 14 residues. The CDR3: CASTSPSTGYEQYV. CDR3 sequence (DNA): TGTGCCAGCACCTCCCCGAGCACGGGCTACGAGCAGTACGTC.

The genes are TRBV7-3 and TRBJ2-1, with D tentatively TRBD1 (5 bases). This CDR3 spans 14 amino acids. Per the germline V gene, CDR1 is SGHTA and CDR2 is FQGTGA. The germline V and J ends were trimmed by 3 bases and 5 bases, with 11 bases remaining between them. CDR3 sequence (DNA): TGTGCCAGCAGCTTCTCGACAGAACACAATGAGCAGTTCTTC. This codes for CASSFSTEHNEQFF.

The chain has TRBV6-5 and TRBJ1-6; D is unresolved. Germline V gene data show CDR1 as MNHEY and CDR2 as SVGAGI. V lost 5 bases to trimming and J lost 10 bases, with 15 bases between them. This CDR3 comprises 14 residues. For the CDR3, the DNA is TGTGCCAGCAGTACCCGGGGAGGCCGGTCACCCCTCCACTTT. Encoded protein: CASSTRGGRSPLHF.

J is TRBJ1-5 and V is TRBV7-8; D ambiguous. V was shortened by 6 bases and J by 0 bases, with 6 bases between the two germline ends. This CDR3 comprises 13 residues. The V gene's germline CDR1 is SGHVS and CDR2 FQNEAQ. The DNA of the CDR3 is TGTGCCAGCAGTCTTAATAGCAATCAGCCCCAGCATTTT. Its translation: CASSLNSNQPQHF.

The rearrangement links TRBV5-5 to TRBJ2-3, with 13 bases that match TRBD2. This CDR3 region has 19 residues. Trimming took 3 bases from V and 6 from J; bases not matched to a gene: 16. From germline, CDR1 is SGHKS and CDR2 YYEKEE (reference sequence). CDR3 in DNA: TGTGCCAGCAGCTACACGGTAGGACTAGCGGGGGCCGGAGGGGATACGCAGTATTTT. It translates to CASSYTVGLAGAGGDTQYF.

The V gene is TRBV11-2, the J gene TRBJ2-2; a weak D match, TRBD1 (6 bases). V shed 5 bases and J shed 9 bases, with 16 bases lying between them. The CDR3 sequence is 14 residues long. Germline CDR1 is SGHAT and CDR2 is FQNNGV. In nucleotides, the CDR3 is TGTGCCAGCAGCACCCTACAGGGTGCGAGGGAGCTGTTTTTT. Amino acid sequence: CASSTLQGARELFF.

The chain couples TRBV27 to TRBJ1-5; 8 bases line up with TRBD1. CDR3 size: 15 residues. V shed 4 bases, J shed 4 bases, and the junction held 6 bases outside the gene matches. Per the germline V gene, CDR1 is MNHEY and CDR2 is SMNVEV (reference sequence). This CDR3 is CASSSIGTGNQPQHF. The CDR3 nucleotides read TGTGCCAGCAGTTCTATAGGGACAGGAAATCAGCCCCAGCATTTT.

The V call is TRBV10-1, the J call TRBJ2-2; 7 bases map to TRBD2. Looked up from germline, CDR1 is WNHNN and CDR2 is SYGVQD (reference sequence). Trimming at V came to 6 bases and at J to 6 bases, leaving 4 bases not matched to a gene. There are 13 residues in the CDR3. The CDR3 spells CASSRTSPGELFF. In DNA, the CDR3 is TGCGCCAGCAGCCGGACTAGTCCCGGGGAGCTGTTTTTT.

This sequence joins TRBV24-1 and TRBJ2-1, with TRBD2 matching over 11 bases. Looked up from germline, CDR1 is KGHDR and CDR2 is SFDVKD. Unmatched junction bases numbered 18, after V lost 4 bases and J lost 5 bases. The CDR3 sequence is 20 residues long. The CDR3 DNA is TGTGCCACCAGTGACCCTCGTTATAGCGGGAGGGCCGGATGGGACAATGAGCAGTTCTTC. This encodes CATSDPRYSGRAGWDNEQFF.